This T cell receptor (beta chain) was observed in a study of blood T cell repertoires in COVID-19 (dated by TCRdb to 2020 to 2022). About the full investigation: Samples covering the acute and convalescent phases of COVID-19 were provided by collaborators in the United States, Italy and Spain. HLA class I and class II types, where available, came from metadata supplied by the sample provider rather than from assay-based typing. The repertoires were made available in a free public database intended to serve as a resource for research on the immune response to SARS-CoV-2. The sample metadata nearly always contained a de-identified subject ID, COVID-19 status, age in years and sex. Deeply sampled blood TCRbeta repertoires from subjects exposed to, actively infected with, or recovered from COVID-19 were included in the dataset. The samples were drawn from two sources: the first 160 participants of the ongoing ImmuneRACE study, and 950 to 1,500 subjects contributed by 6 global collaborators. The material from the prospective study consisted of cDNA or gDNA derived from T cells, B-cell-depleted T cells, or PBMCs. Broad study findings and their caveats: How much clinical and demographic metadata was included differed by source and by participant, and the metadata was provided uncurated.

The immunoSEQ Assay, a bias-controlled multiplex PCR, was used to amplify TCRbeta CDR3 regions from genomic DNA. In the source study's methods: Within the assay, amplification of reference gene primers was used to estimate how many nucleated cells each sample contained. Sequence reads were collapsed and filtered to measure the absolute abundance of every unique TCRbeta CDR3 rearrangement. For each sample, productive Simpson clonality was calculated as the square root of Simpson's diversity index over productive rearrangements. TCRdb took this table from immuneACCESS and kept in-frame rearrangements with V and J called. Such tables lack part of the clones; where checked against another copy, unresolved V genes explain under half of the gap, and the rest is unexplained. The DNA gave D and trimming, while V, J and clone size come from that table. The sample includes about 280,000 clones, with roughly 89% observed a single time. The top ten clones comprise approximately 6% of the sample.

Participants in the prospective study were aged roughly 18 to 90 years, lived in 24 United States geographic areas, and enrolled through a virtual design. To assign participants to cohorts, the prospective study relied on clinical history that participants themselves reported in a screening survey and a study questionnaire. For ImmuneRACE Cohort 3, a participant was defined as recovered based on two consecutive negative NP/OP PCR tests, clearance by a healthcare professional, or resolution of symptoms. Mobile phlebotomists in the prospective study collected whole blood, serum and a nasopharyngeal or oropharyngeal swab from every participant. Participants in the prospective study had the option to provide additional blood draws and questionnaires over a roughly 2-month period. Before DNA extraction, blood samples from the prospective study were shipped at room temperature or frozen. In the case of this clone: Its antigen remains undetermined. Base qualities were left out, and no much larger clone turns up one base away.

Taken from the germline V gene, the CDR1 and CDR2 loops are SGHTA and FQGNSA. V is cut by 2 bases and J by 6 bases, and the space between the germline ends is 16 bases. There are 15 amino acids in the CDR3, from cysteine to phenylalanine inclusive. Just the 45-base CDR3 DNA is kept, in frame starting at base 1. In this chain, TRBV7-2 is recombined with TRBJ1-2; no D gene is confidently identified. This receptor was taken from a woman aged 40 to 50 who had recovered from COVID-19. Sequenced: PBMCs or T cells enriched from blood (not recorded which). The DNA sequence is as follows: TGTGCCAGCAGCTTACTCGTACGGGTGGTCGATGGCTACACCTTC. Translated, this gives CASSLLVRVVDGYTF.